Sequencing of this T cell receptor beta chain was carried out in a study of CD8 T cells in Susac syndrome. With random hexamers, reverse transcription was performed on 0.5 to 1 ug of RNA. TCRdb re-called the immunoSEQ multiplex PCR reads with MiXCR, one entry per CDR3 protein. The sample has about 71,000 distinct CDR3 sequences; 93% are singletons. Trimming at V came to 10 bases and at J to 4 bases, leaving 2 bases not matched to a gene. This CDR3 comprises 11 residues. Germline CDR1 reads MDHEN; CDR2 reads SYDVKM. This chain joins TRBV28 and TRBJ1-1; 8 bases are a match to TRBD1. This receptor was taken from a human donor with Susac syndrome. The sample comprised CD4+ T cells from PBMCs. The chain's CDR3 is CAITGGTEAFF. CDR3 sequence (DNA): TGTGCCATCACAGGGGGCACTGAAGCTTTCTTT.